This is a list of T cell receptor beta chains from one sample in a study of T-cell memory formation after mild COVID-19. TCRdb redid the calling of the 5' RACE reads with MiXCR, one entry per CDR3 protein. Altogether about 600,000 distinct CDR3 sequences are present, roughly 20% being singletons, with the ten largest covering roughly 8.3%. The sequenced material came from PBMCs or a T cell subset sorted from them (not recorded which). The source of these receptors is an adult woman who had mild COVID-19 (a few samples of this study predate the infection). Cell type and time point are not known. The CDR3 runs from the conserved cysteine through the conserved F or W. D genes are given only for firm matches. Size is omitted from some rows. Given values are once, few, many or a class for expanded clones.

abundance,v_gene,j_gene,d_gene,CDR3aa,CDR3nt
few,TRBV20-1,TRBJ2-4,.,CSARKREDVAKNIQYF,TGCAGTGCTAGAAAGCGCGAGGATGTAGCCAAAAACATTCAGTACTTC
.,TRBV20-1,TRBJ1-6,.,CSASTGVSNSPLHF,TGCAGTGCCTCGACTGGTGTTTCAAATTCACCCCTCCACTTT
few,TRBV7-9,TRBJ2-7,TRBD2,CASSPSSSGRAEQYF,TGTGCCAGCAGCCCCTCCTCAAGCGGGAGAGCCGAGCAGTACTTC
.,TRBV27,TRBJ2-7,.,CASSRSRDWGSGAYEQYF,TGTGCCAGCAGCAGATCCCGGGACTGGGGTTCGGGTGCCTACGAGCAGTACTTC
many,TRBV15,TRBJ1-1,TRBD1,CATSRGDRGLTEAFF,TGTGCCACCAGCAGAGGGGACAGGGGGCTCACTGAAGCTTTCTTT
.,TRBV5-1,TRBJ1-2,.,CASSLDGRSNYGYTF,TGCGCCAGCAGCTTGGATGGCAGATCTAACTATGGCTACACCTTC
few,TRBV4-2,TRBJ2-3,TRBD2,CASSQLAGGLGTDTQYF,TGTGCCAGCAGCCAACTAGCGGGGGGGCTGGGCACAGATACGCAGTATTTT
.,TRBV4-3,TRBJ1-2,.,CASSQDWDLRGYGYTF,TGCGCCAGCAGCCAAGATTGGGACCTCAGGGGCTATGGCTACACCTTC
.,TRBV20-1,TRBJ2-3,.,CSAFDLDRDLAAQYF,TGCAGTGCTTTCGACCTAGACCGGGACCTCGCTGCGCAGTATTTT
.,TRBV7-9,TRBJ2-5,.,CASSLSTQETQYF,TGTGCCAGCAGCTTATCCACCCAAGAGACCCAGTACTTC
.,TRBV7-2,TRBJ1-6,.,CASSYAGHNSPLHF,TGTGCCAGCAGCTACGCGGGACATAATTCACCCCTCCACTTT
.,TRBV7-9,TRBJ2-1,.,CASSLSDIEQFF,TGTGCCAGCAGCTTATCGGACATCGAGCAGTTCTTC
.,TRBV6-1,TRBJ2-7,TRBD1,CASTIRDRGSYEQYF,TGTGCCAGCACTATCCGGGACAGGGGCTCCTACGAGCAGTACTTC
few,TRBV14,TRBJ1-2,.,CASSQDRVGYTF,TGTGCCAGCAGCCAGGACCGGGTTGGCTACACCTTC
many,TRBV7-9,TRBJ2-7,.,CASSLDREPYEQYF,TGTGCCAGCAGCTTAGACAGGGAGCCCTACGAGCAGTACTTC
.,TRBV9,TRBJ2-2,.,CASSESRSGVAGSNTGELFF,TGTGCCAGCAGCGAATCCCGGAGCGGTGTAGCCGGCTCGAACACCGGGGAGCTGTTTTTT
few,TRBV10-3,TRBJ1-2,TRBD1,CAISDTGQGMGYGYTF,TGTGCCATCAGTGACACCGGACAGGGTATGGGCTATGGCTACACCTTC
.,TRBV5-6,TRBJ2-1,.,CASSLGDPEQFF,TGTGCCAGCAGCTTAGGAGACCCGGAGCAGTTCTTC
.,TRBV6-5,TRBJ1-1,.,CASSYSNGAMNTEAFF,TGTGCCAGCAGTTACTCAAACGGGGCCATGAACACTGAAGCTTTCTTT
.,TRBV25-1,TRBJ1-1,.,CASSEGVQSPAGNTEAFF,TGTGCCAGCAGTGAAGGAGTACAGTCCCCGGCTGGGAACACTGAAGCTTTCTTT
.,TRBV29-1,TRBJ1-2,.,CSVFQGYGYTF,TGCAGCGTGTTCCAGGGCTATGGCTACACCTTC
few,TRBV12-3/TRBV12-4,TRBJ1-2,.,CASWREGHGYTF,TGTGCCAGCTGGCGTGAGGGCCATGGCTACACCTTC
.,TRBV12-3/TRBV12-4,TRBJ2-3,.,CASSLAWDTQYF,TGTGCCAGCAGTTTAGCGTGGGATACGCAGTATTTT
.,TRBV5-1,TRBJ2-3,.,CASSIRSSTDTQYF,TGCGCCAGCAGCATTCGATCTAGCACAGATACGCAGTATTTT
.,TRBV6-5,TRBJ1-3,.,CASRDPGYRSGNTIYF,TGTGCCAGCAGGGATCCTGGGTACCGCTCTGGAAACACCATATATTTT
.,TRBV11-2,TRBJ2-7,.,CASSLRQPDEQYF,TGTGCCAGCAGCCTCCGACAGCCCGACGAGCAGTACTTC
.,TRBV7-3,TRBJ2-1,.,CASSPSAWESYNEQFF,TGTGCCAGCAGCCCCTCCGCGTGGGAGTCTTACAATGAGCAGTTCTTC
few,TRBV20-1,TRBJ1-1,.,CSARDLSGPTEAFF,TGCAGTGCTAGAGATCTTTCGGGGCCCACTGAAGCTTTCTTT
many,TRBV23-1,TRBJ2-5,.,CASSLSRTPYQETQYF,TGCGCCAGCAGTCTTTCTCGGACACCCTACCAAGAGACCCAGTACTTC
few,TRBV21-1,TRBJ2-7,.,CASSGRDSTYEQYF,TGTGCCAGCAGCGGTCGGGACAGCACCTACGAGCAGTACTTC
few,TRBV19,TRBJ2-1,TRBD2,CASSINPRQREGRNEQFF,TGTGCCAGTAGTATAAACCCCCGACAGCGGGAGGGCCGCAATGAGCAGTTCTTC
.,TRBV5-4,TRBJ2-1,.,CAIQGGSYNEQFF,TGTGCCATCCAAGGGGGCTCCTACAATGAGCAGTTCTTC
.,TRBV12-3/TRBV12-4,TRBJ1-6,TRBD1,CASSPGQGRNSPLHF,TGTGCCAGCAGCCCGGGACAGGGGCGCAATTCACCCCTCCACTTT
many,TRBV3-1,TRBJ2-1,.,CASSQLNEQFF,TGTGCCAGCAGCCAATTAAATGAGCAGTTCTTC
many,TRBV2,TRBJ2-3,.,CASSEGNTDTQYF,TGTGCCAGCAGTGAAGGAAACACAGATACGCAGTATTTT
many,TRBV6-5,TRBJ2-1,TRBD2,CASSSLPGLALYNEQFF,TGTGCCAGCAGTTCGCTACCGGGACTAGCTCTCTACAATGAGCAGTTCTTC
many,TRBV7-2,TRBJ2-3,TRBD2,CASSSWDYTTDTQYF,TGTGCCAGCAGCTCCTGGGACTACACCACAGATACGCAGTATTTT
few,TRBV25-1,TRBJ2-7,.,CASSEWAPYEQYF,TGTGCCAGCAGTGAATGGGCCCCCTACGAGCAGTACTTC
.,TRBV23-1,TRBJ2-7,.,CASSHGSGEASYEQYF,TGCGCCAGCAGTCATGGGTCAGGGGAGGCCTCCTACGAGCAGTACTTC
.,TRBV7-2,TRBJ1-6,.,CASSLDGSSPLHF,TGTGCCAGCAGCTTAGACGGAAGCAGCCCCCTCCACTTT
many,TRBV5-1,TRBJ2-1,.,CASSLSSGGQYNEQFF,TGCGCCAGCAGCTTGTCCTCGGGGGGACAATACAATGAGCAGTTCTTC
few,TRBV12-3/TRBV12-4,TRBJ1-1,TRBD1,CASRGRQGITMNTEAFF,TGTGCCAGCAGGGGGCGACAGGGAATCACCATGAACACTGAAGCTTTCTTT
.,TRBV4-1,TRBJ1-5,.,CASSALGSPNQPQHF,TGCGCCAGCAGCGCGCTCGGGTCGCCAAATCAGCCCCAGCATTTT
.,TRBV7-2,TRBJ2-5,.,CASSNGPSGETQYF,TGTGCCAGCAGCAACGGGCCCTCCGGGGAGACCCAGTACTTC
.,TRBV19,TRBJ2-4,.,CASSIGDIQYF,TGTGCCAGTAGTATAGGGGACATTCAGTACTTC
few,TRBV15,TRBJ2-1,TRBD2,CATSTRLAGGSYEQFF,TGTGCCACCAGCACTAGACTAGCGGGAGGATCCTATGAGCAGTTCTTC
.,TRBV12-3/TRBV12-4,TRBJ1-3,.,CASSLGHEITIYF,TGTGCCAGCAGTTTAGGCCACGAGATCACCATATATTTT
few,TRBV7-2,TRBJ2-1,.,CASSLVQTAISSLVLAGNYNEQFF,TGTGCCAGCAGCTTAGTCCAAACGGCCATATCCTCTCTCGTATTGGCGGGGAACTACAATGAGCAGTTCTTC
.,TRBV2,TRBJ2-7,.,CASTNPSPSYEQYF,TGTGCCAGCACTAACCCTAGCCCTTCCTACGAGCAGTACTTC
.,TRBV6-5,TRBJ1-1,TRBD1,CASSDQGANTEAFF,TGTGCCAGCAGTGATCAGGGGGCGAACACTGAAGCTTTCTTT
.,TRBV9,TRBJ2-7,.,CASSVGGGVKSYEQYF,TGTGCCAGCAGCGTAGGAGGCGGGGTGAAGTCCTACGAGCAGTACTTC
few,TRBV12-3/TRBV12-4,TRBJ2-2,TRBD1,CASSYGDRETGELFF,TGTGCCAGCAGTTATGGGGACAGGGAAACCGGGGAGCTGTTTTTT
few,TRBV6-2/TRBV6-3,TRBJ2-1,.,CASSYFSAGVNEQFF,TGTGCCAGCAGTTACTTTTCAGCAGGGGTGAATGAGCAGTTCTTC